This T cell receptor beta chain derives from a study of blood T cell repertoires in COVID-19. Study as a whole: The United States, Italy and Spain supplied acute and convalescent COVID-19 samples.

The data were produced by immunoSEQ multiplex PCR, yet TCRdb's version contains in-frame clones alone and is incomplete. Of a few hundred thousand clones detected, roughly 85% appear once; the ten largest clones hold about 0.93%. This clonotype was sampled from a man aged 40-49 years with acute or convalescent COVID-19. Sequences were obtained from peripheral blood.

CDR3 loop: CTSSPSRDRESNTGELFF. CDR3 DNA sequence: TGCACCAGCAGCCCATCCCGGGACAGGGAATCGAACACCGGGGAGCTGTTTTTT. The chain links TRBV1 to TRBJ2-2; the D call in the table, TRBD1, was not verified against the DNA. TRBV1 is assigned pseudogene status. This CDR3 comprises 18 residues.